The 13 T cell receptor beta chains listed next were all sequenced from one sample in a study of CD8+CD57+ T cells in acquired aplastic anemia. Sequenced patients had shown CD8+CD57+ cell expansion by flow cytometry. The template used for profiling TCR beta VDJ and CDR3 was genomic DNA. TCRdb used MiXCR to reprocess the reads, holding one entry per CDR3 protein. This sample yields some 140,000 distinct CDR3 sequences, of which over 50% are seen a single time; approximately 12% belongs to the top ten. The sequenced sample consisted of sorted CD4+, CD8+, or CD8+CD57+ T cells (not recorded which) from PBMCs. These receptors were collected from a human donor with aplastic anemia.

The chain employs TRBV2 and TRBJ1-5; TRBD1 aligns across 11 bases. The CDR3 runs to 15 residues. Germline-derived CDR1 and CDR2 are SNHLY and FYNNEI. With V trimmed by 6 bases and J by 4 bases, 5 bases remained unmatched. The CDR3 reads CASRGTGGGNQPQHF. The CDR3, as DNA: TGTGCCAGCAGAGGGACAGGGGGGGGAAATCAGCCCCAGCATTTT.

The V and J genes are TRBV10-2 and TRBJ1-2, with 9 bases fitting TRBD1. The CDR3 runs 13 residues. CDR1 WSHSY and CDR2 SAAADI come from the germline V gene. V lost 10 bases to trimming and J lost 6 bases; unmatched junction nucleotides: 9. As DNA, the CDR3 is TGCGCCATATTAGGACAGGGGAGGAATGGCTACACCTTC. This codes for CAILGQGRNGYTF.

Only a few counts were recorded for this clonotype. The rearrangement links TRBV15 to TRBJ2-2, with 10 bases identical to TRBD1. Germline CDR1 LNHNV, CDR2 YYDKDF (reference sequence). The V gene end was trimmed by 0 bases and the J gene end by 7 bases; junction bases not matched to a gene: 2. The CDR3 is made up of 15 amino acids. The CDR3 DNA is TGTGCCACCAGCAGAGAGACAGGGGGCGGCGGGGAGCTGTTTTTT. Protein product: CATSRETGGGGELFF.

At least ten counts were recorded for this clonotype. CDR3 DNA sequence: TGTGCCAGCAGTTACAGCTCCTACAATGAGCAGTTCTTC. Its protein product is CASSYSSYNEQFF. The chain recombines TRBV6-2 or TRBV6-3 with TRBJ2-1; the D is unclear. The CDR3 loop spans 13 amino acids. Between the trimmed V and J ends, which lost 2 bases and 0 bases, there was a span of 2 bases. Germline loops: CDR1 MNHEY, CDR2 SVGEGT.

The rearrangement uses TRBV20-1 and TRBJ1-2; D is possibly TRBD1 (5 bases). The germline CDR1 and CDR2 sequences are DFQATT and SNEGSKA (reference sequence). The CDR3 consists of 15 residues. Trimming pared 0 bases from V and 4 bases from J, leaving 15 bases between. CDR3 DNA sequence: TGCAGTGCTAGAGACGAGGAGGGGTCACCCTATGGCTACACCTTC. This codes for CSARDEEGSPYGYTF.

J is TRBJ2-1 and V is TRBV2, with 11 positions matching TRBD2. The germline CDR1 and CDR2 sequences are SNHLY and FYNNEI. V lost 3 bases to trimming and J lost 5 bases; unmatched junction nucleotides: 3. The CDR3 is made up of 15 amino acids. The CDR3 coding sequence is TGTGCCAGCAGTGAGGTAGCGGGGGGGGACAATGAGCAGTTCTTC. Its protein product is CASSEVAGGDNEQFF.

The sample holds a few counts of this clonotype. The rearrangement joins TRBV2 to TRBJ2-7, with 9 bases aligning to TRBD1. Germline V gene data show CDR1 as SNHLY and CDR2 as FYNNEI. The CDR3 spans 14 residues. The J segment lost 3 bases and the V segment lost 10 bases, leaving 10 bases of the junction unmatched. CDR3 in amino acids: CAIAPGTGYYEQYF. Written as DNA, the CDR3 is TGTGCCATCGCCCCGGGGACAGGGTACTACGAGCAGTACTTC.

The rearrangement joins TRBV7-8 to TRBJ1-1; the D is unclear. CDR3 length: 13 amino acids. The V gene's germline CDR1 is SGHVS and CDR2 FQNEAQ. V was shortened by 5 bases and J by 8 bases, with 15 bases between the two germline ends. CDR3: CASSSRFQREAFF. The CDR3 coding sequence is TGTGCCAGCAGCAGCCGTTTTCAGAGAGAAGCTTTCTTT.

J is TRBJ1-2 and V is TRBV25-1; D is unclear. Between the trimmed V and J ends, which lost 4 bases and 0 bases, there was a span of 18 bases. Germline assignment: CDR1 MGHDK and CDR2 SYGVNS. The CDR3 length is 17 residues. This CDR3 is CASSARDVAVANYGYTF. CDR3 in DNA: TGTGCCAGCAGTGCTAGAGATGTGGCAGTAGCTAACTATGGCTACACCTTC.

V gene TRBV29-1 combines with J gene TRBJ1-1; 8 nucleotides match TRBD1. The V segment lost 4 bases and the J segment 4 bases; nucleotides outside the gene matches: 2. Germline V gene sequence: CDR1 SQVTM, CDR2 ANQGSEA. This CDR3 region has 12 residues. The CDR3 bases are TGCAGCGTTGGACAGGGGCGCACTGAAGCTTTCTTT. This encodes CSVGQGRTEAFF.

The chain has TRBV10-3 and TRBJ2-7, with D possibly matching TRBD2 (5 bases). CDR1 is ENHRY and CDR2 is SYGVKD in the germline V gene. Trimming removed 6 bases from V and 7 bases from J, with 16 bases in between. This CDR3 has 13 residues. CDR3 in DNA: TGTGCCATCAGCTTGGACGGGGTGGGGGAGCAGTACTTC. Protein sequence: CAISLDGVGEQYF.

This rearrangement joins TRBV15 to TRBJ1-2; D might be TRBD1 (5 bases). The CDR3 is 15 amino acids. Trimming removed 3 bases from V and 8 bases from J, with 19 bases in between. Germline assignment: CDR1 LNHNV and CDR2 YYDKDF (reference sequence). CDR3 coding DNA: TGTGCCACCAGCAGGCCCAATAGAAATCGGGGGGGCTACACCTTC. Amino acids: CATSRPNRNRGGYTF. The complete variable domain, with remaining parts taken from reference TRBV15 and TRBJ1-2, reads DAMVIQNPRYQVTQFGKPVTLSCSQTLNHNVMYWYQQKSSQAPKLLFHYYDKDFNNEADTPDNFQSRRPNTSFCFLDIRSPGLGDTAMYLCATSRPNRNRGGYTFGSGTRLTVV.

The chain joins TRBV20-1 to TRBJ2-7; 7 bases align to TRBD1. The CDR3 loop spans 11 amino acids. The germline CDR1 and CDR2 sequences are DFQATT and SNEGSKA (reference sequence). Trimming removed 4 bases from V and 4 bases from J; junction bases left unmatched: 1. The CDR3 DNA sequence: TGCAGTGCTAAGACAGGGTACGAGCAGTACTTC. Translating it yields CSAKTGYEQYF.